A selection of T cell receptor beta chains follows, all from one sample in a study of human T cells and chemical hapten exposure. TCRdb re-analysed the RACE reads in MiXCR, keeping a single row per CDR3 protein. The data contain 55,000 to 85,000 distinct CDR3 sequences, around 9.8% of them seen just once; the ten biggest clones take up 3.3%. Sequenced material: whole blood, taken in connection with sensitization to the hapten diphenylcyclopropenone (DPC). These receptors originate from a woman aged 40 to 55 with alopecia areata. Some clones in this sample may be carry-over from other donors' samples. CDR3s include the opening cysteine and the closing phenylalanine or tryptophan. Each record gives: J gene, D gene, clone size, CDR3 length, V gene, CDR3 DNA, CDR3 protein. D genes are given only for firm matches. Some rows mark clone size as missing; the rest say once, few, many or name a class of expanded clone.

TRBJ1-6 | - | - | 14 | TRBV6-6 | TGTGCCAGCAGTGAGGGCCGAGATAATTCACCCCTCCACTTT | CASSEGRDNSPLHF
TRBJ1-2 | TRBD1 | many | 15 | TRBV24-1 | TGTGCCACCAGTGAAAGACAGGGGTCGGTCTATGGCTACACCTTC | CATSERQGSVYGYTF
TRBJ1-5 | TRBD1 | many | 15 | TRBV5-8 | TGTGCCAGCAGCTGGGGACAGGTCCGCAATCAGCCCCAGCATTTT | CASSWGQVRNQPQHF
TRBJ1-1 | - | - | 15 | TRBV12-3/TRBV12-4 | TGTGCCAGCAGCCAGATGGAAGGGGGGTATAATGAAGCTTTCTTT | CASSQMEGGYNEAFF
TRBJ2-1 | - | few | 17 | TRBV20-1 | TGCAGTGCTAGAGATCGAGGAGGGCCCGGCTCCTACAATGAGCAGTTCTTC | CSARDRGGPGSYNEQFF
TRBJ2-3 | TRBD2 | many | 18 | TRBV4-1 | TGCGCCAGCAGCCCTCTAGCGGGGCACAGCCCTAGCACAGATACGCAGTATTTT | CASSPLAGHSPSTDTQYF
TRBJ2-3 | - | few | 16 | TRBV7-2 | TGTGCCAGCAGCTTAGGTCAGGGGACAATTACAGATACGCAGTATTTT | CASSLGQGTITDTQYF
TRBJ2-7 | TRBD2 | few | 14 | TRBV4-3 | TGCGCCAGCAGCCAAGGCCTGGGGGGGAGGGAGCAGTACTTC | CASSQGLGGREQYF
TRBJ2-3 | - | many | 12 | TRBV10-3 | TGTGCCATCACCGGGGGCACAGATACGCAGTATTTT | CAITGGTDTQYF
TRBJ2-1 | TRBD2 | many | 16 | TRBV7-2 | TGTGCCAGCAGCTCGGGACTAGCGGGGGGGCGGTATGAGCAGTTCTTC | CASSSGLAGGRYEQFF
TRBJ2-5 | - | many | 13 | TRBV7-2 | TGTGCCAGCAGCTTTGGACCTCAAGAGACCCAGTACTTC | CASSFGPQETQYF
TRBJ2-1 | - | many | 17 | TRBV7-8 | TGTGCCAGCAGCTTAGGGCGGGTAGCCCTCCGAAGCAATGAGCAGTTCTTC | CASSLGRVALRSNEQFF
TRBJ2-1 | TRBD2 | many | 16 | TRBV12-3/TRBV12-4 | TGTGCCAGCAGTTTAGGGGGGGGAAAGGGCACCAATGAGCAGTTCTTC | CASSLGGGKGTNEQFF
TRBJ2-1 | - | - | 17 | TRBV3-1 | TGTGCCAGCCGACACTCCCCAGCGAGGGATCGGGGGAATGAGCAGTTCTTC | CASRHSPARDRGNEQFF
TRBJ2-4 | - | - | 15 | TRBV5-3 | TGTGCCAGAAGCTTGGCCGCGCAGGGATTTGACATTCAGTACTTC | CARSLAAQGFDIQYF
TRBJ1-3 | TRBD1 | - | 14 | TRBV27 | TGTGCCAGCAGGGGGACAGGGGTTGAAAACACCATATATTTT | CASRGTGVENTIYF
TRBJ2-1 | TRBD2 | few | 15 | TRBV7-3 | TGTGCCAGCAGCCGACTAGCGGGGGCCTACAATGAGCAGTTCTTC | CASSRLAGAYNEQFF
TRBJ2-1 | TRBD2 | - | 16 | TRBV10-3 | TGTGCCATCAGTGGGGGACTAGCGGTTTCCTACAATGAGCAGTTCTTC | CAISGGLAVSYNEQFF
TRBJ2-1 | - | many | 15 | TRBV28 | TGTGCCAGCAGTTTCCGGGGAAGGCTCTACAATGAGCAGTTCTTC | CASSFRGRLYNEQFF
TRBJ2-5 | TRBD2 | - | 14 | TRBV29-1 | TGCAGCACCAGCGGGGGGGCTGTTCGGGAGACCCAGTACTTC | CSTSGGAVRETQYF
TRBJ1-4 | - | - | 15 | TRBV7-8 | TGTGCCAGCAGCTTGGGAGCCGGGTATAATGAAAAACTGTTTTTT | CASSLGAGYNEKLFF
TRBJ2-7 | - | many | 15 | TRBV4-2 | TGTGCCAGCAGCCAAGATCGAGGGGTGATTTACGAGCAGTACTTC | CASSQDRGVIYEQYF
TRBJ1-3 | TRBD1 | many | 16 | TRBV7-9 | TGTGCCAGCAGCTCCGGGACAGGGGGAACTGGAAACACCATATATTTT | CASSSGTGGTGNTIYF
TRBJ1-1 | - | many | 13 | TRBV21-1 | TGTGCCAGCAGCATCCGGGACAGGGAGAAGCTTTTCTTT | CASSIRDREKLFF